These 25 T cell receptor beta chains share one sample of origin, sequenced in a study of T cells in Graves' hyperthyroidism and ophthalmopathy. Researchers took RNA transcripts and amplified the TCR beta CDR3 regions from them. A first-round RT-PCR of the TCR CDR3 used the HTBI primer set. Each CDR3 protein is one row after TCRdb ran MiXCR on the multiplex PCR reads. The sample includes some 600,000 distinct CDR3 sequences, around 13% of them seen just once. The sample was blood. All receptors derive from a woman in her twenties or thirties with Graves' hyperthyroidism that later progressed to Graves' ophthalmopathy.

This clonotype was detected ten times or more. The V call is TRBV30, the J call TRBJ2-2; no definite D call. CDR1 is GTSNPN and CDR2 is SVGIG in the germline V gene (reference sequence). This CDR3 is built from 11 residues. V was trimmed by 1 base and J by 6 bases, leaving 3 bases between them. Here the CDR3 reads CAWSEPGELFF. CDR3 in DNA: TGTGCCTGGAGTGAGCCCGGGGAGCTGTTTTTT.

In this sample, this clonotype turned up many times. The rearrangement uses TRBV12-5 and TRBJ2-3; a possible D gene is TRBD1 (5 bases). The CDR3 sequence is 15 residues long. CDR1 and CDR2 (germline): LGHNT, FRNRAP. Trimming removed 7 bases at V and 3 bases at J, with 17 bases between. CDR3: CASEIKGNRTDTQYF. In nucleotides, the CDR3 is TGTGCTAGTGAAATAAAGGGGAACCGGACAGATACGCAGTATTTT.

This clonotype has at least ten counts. The chain has TRBV6-1 and TRBJ2-1; 16 bases align to TRBD2. Germline values: CDR1 MNHNS, CDR2 SASEGT. The CDR3 is 18 amino acids. After removal of 5 bases from V and 8 bases from J, the junction contained 12 bases not matched to a gene. The CDR3 DNA follows: TGTGCCAGCAGTTTTCTTGGGACTAGCGGGAGGGGTTCCCATGAGCAGTTCTTC. It is translated as CASSFLGTSGRGSHEQFF.

Remarks on this clonotype: One base away lies a much larger clone, so this may be a sequencing read error. The chain recombines TRBV5-5 with TRBJ1-2; no reliable D call. The CDR3 consists of 16 residues. V dropped 10 bases and J dropped 3 bases, with 25 bases sitting between them. Germline lookup yields CDR1 SGHKS and CDR2 YYEKEE (reference sequence). CDR3 nucleotide sequence: TGTGCCGGCGGATACTCCGGACTCCCGGGAGACTATGGCTACACCTTC. Translation gives CAGGYSGLPGDYGYTF.

This clonotype was counted at least ten times. The chain uses TRBV28 and TRBJ1-2; 7 bases align to TRBD1. CDR3 length: 16 amino acids. Germline trimming cut 3 bases from V and 6 bases from J; bases unmatched to any gene: 13. CDR1 is MDHEN, CDR2 SYDVKM, per germline. The DNA of the CDR3 is TGTGCCAGCAGTTTGGTGGGGACAGTGGAAGAGAATGGCTACACCTTC. This translates into CASSLVGTVEENGYTF.

This clonotype was found a few times. The chain combines TRBV15 with TRBJ2-7; D is possibly TRBD2 (5 bases). Between the trimmed V and J ends, which lost 3 bases and 6 bases, there was a span of 6 bases. CDR1 and CDR2 from the germline V gene are LNHNV and YYDKDF (reference sequence). This CDR3 spans 11 amino acids. CDR3 amino acids: CATSSGGEQYF. Written as DNA, the CDR3 is TGTGCCACCAGCAGCGGAGGCGAGCAGTACTTC.

This clonotype appeared once. Since a much larger clone is just one base distant, this may be a read error. The chain is built from TRBV27 and TRBJ1-5, with D tentatively TRBD1 (6 bases). CDR3 length: 16 residues. CDR1 is MNHEY, CDR2 SMNVEV, per germline (reference sequence). The germline V and J ends were trimmed by 5 bases and 0 bases, with 14 bases remaining between them. Here the CDR3 DNA reads TGTGCCAGCAGTAGGGTGGCAGGGGATAGCAATCAGCCCCAGCATTTT. This codes for CASSRVAGDSNQPQHF.

This clonotype was detected many times. The chain combines TRBV12-3 or TRBV12-4 with TRBJ1-6; D remains ambiguous. The CDR3 is 14 amino acids. The germline V and J ends were trimmed by 7 bases and 3 bases, with 10 bases remaining between them. This chain's CDR3 is CASTPDLYNSPLHF. The CDR3 bases are TGTGCCAGCACCCCGGACCTCTATAATTCACCCCTCCACTTT.

This clonotype was observed a few times. This chain connects TRBV10-3 to TRBJ1-3; TRBD1 matches 11 bases. V gave up 6 bases and J gave up 2 bases; unmatched junction bases: 6. Germline CDR1 is ENHRY and CDR2 is SYGVKD. The CDR3 totals 16 residues. This CDR3 is CAISQGQGAAGNTIYF. Here the CDR3 DNA reads TGTGCCATCAGCCAAGGACAGGGGGCGGCTGGAAACACCATATATTTT.

V gene TRBV3-1 combines with J gene TRBJ2-2; 10 bases are shared with TRBD2. V lost 4 bases to trimming and J lost 5 bases; unmatched junction nucleotides: 7. This CDR3 comprises 16 residues. In germline, CDR1 is LGHDT, CDR2 YNNKEL (reference sequence). CDR3 DNA: TGTGCCAGCAGCCTAAGGGTACTAGCGGGGACCGGGGAGCTGTTTTTT. It yields the protein CASSLRVLAGTGELFF.

In this sample, this clonotype turned up many times. The V and J genes are TRBV2 and TRBJ1-4; D not certain. CDR3 length: 14 amino acids. Germline V CDR1 and CDR2: SNHLY, FYNNEI. The V end was cut by 8 bases, the J end by 4 bases, with 14 bases between. CDR3 region: CASGRIQNNEKLFF. The CDR3 DNA reads TGTGCCAGCGGTCGAATTCAGAATAATGAAAAACTGTTTTTT.

For this clonotype: Germline and junction disagree at one end, which may indicate a read error. J is TRBJ2-7 and V is TRBV11-3; D ambiguous. This CDR3 region has 13 residues. Germline CDR1 and CDR2: SGHNT and YENEEA. Here the CDR3 reads CAGSLGPLREQYF. The CDR3 DNA reads TGTGCCGGCAGCTTAGGGCCCCTGAGGGAGCAGTACTTC.

This clonotype has a count of ten or more. The rearrangement uses TRBV25-1 and TRBJ1-1, with a tentative D call TRBD1 (5 bases). The CDR3 spans 13 residues. V was shortened by 11 bases and J by 4 bases, with 17 bases between the two germline ends. Germline V gene sequence: CDR1 MGHDK, CDR2 SYGVNS. CDR3 amino acids: CACTPGGTTEAFF. The CDR3, as DNA: TGTGCCTGTACCCCTGGGGGGACCACTGAAGCTTTCTTT.

In this sample, this clonotype turned up many times. The J gene is TRBJ2-1, the V gene TRBV6-2 or TRBV6-3; D possibly matches TRBD1 or TRBD2 (6 bases each). The CDR3 loop spans 13 amino acids. V lost 6 bases and J 7 bases, leaving 13 bases between the germline ends. Germline-derived CDR1 and CDR2 are MNHEY and SVGEGT. CDR3 loop: CASSLPGANEQFF. The CDR3 nucleotides read TGTGCCAGCAGCCTTCCGGGGGCTAATGAGCAGTTCTTC.

This clonotype was observed at least ten times. This chain connects TRBV28 to TRBJ1-5, with TRBD1 matching 9 bases. J lost 3 bases, V lost 5 bases, and 11 bases had no gene match. The CDR3 extends over 17 amino acids. Germline V lookup: CDR1 MDHEN, CDR2 SYDVKM. The CDR3 region is CASSGVRDRALNQPQHF. CDR3 sequence (DNA): TGTGCCAGCAGTGGAGTGCGGGACAGGGCCCTCAATCAGCCCCAGCATTTT.

This clonotype was picked up many times. This chain connects TRBV27 to TRBJ1-3, with 7 bases aligning to TRBD1. This CDR3 contains 16 residues. Germline V lookup: CDR1 MNHEY, CDR2 SMNVEV (reference sequence). V shed 5 bases, J shed 2 bases, and the junction held 9 bases outside the gene matches. CDR3 DNA: TGTGCCAGCAGTCCCGACAGGGATTTAACTGGAAACACCATATATTTT. This encodes CASSPDRDLTGNTIYF.

About this clonotype: Without the conserved terminal phenylalanine or tryptophan, this CDR3 likely stems from a read error. The chain joins TRBV18 to TRBJ1-3, with D possibly being TRBD1 (5 bases). Trimming cost V 7 bases and J 0 bases, with 10 bases left between them. Germline assignment: CDR1 KGHSH and CDR2 LQKENI. The CDR3 sequence is 14 residues long. As DNA, the CDR3 is TGTGCCAGCTTGGCAGGGATCTCTGGAAACACCATATATTCT. Amino acids: CASLAGISGNTIYS.

This clonotype has at least ten counts. The chain's CDR3 is CASSSGTSGSPVGVPGELFF. CDR3 nucleotides: TGTGCCAGCAGCTCCGGGACTAGCGGGAGCCCCGTTGGTGTACCCGGGGAGCTGTTTTTT. The rearrangement joins TRBV7-6 to TRBJ2-2; the match to TRBD2 covers 14 bases. The CDR3 is 20 amino acids. After removal of 4 bases from V and 6 bases from J, the junction contained 16 bases not matched to a gene. The V gene's germline CDR1 is SGHVS and CDR2 FNYEAQ. The full variable domain, in which reference TRBV7-6 and TRBJ2-2 provide the parts outside the CDR3, is GAGVSQSPRYKVTKRGQDVALRCDPISGHVSLYWYRQALGQGPEFLTYFNYEAQQDKSGLPNDRFSAERPEGSISTLTIQRTEQRDSAMYRCASSSGTSGSPVGVPGELFFGEGSRLTVL.

This clonotype was counted between two and nine times. V gene TRBV10-1 combines with J gene TRBJ2-1, with a tentative D call TRBD2 (5 bases). Germline V gene data show CDR1 as WNHNN and CDR2 as SYGVQD (reference sequence). The V and J ends lost 3 bases and 0 bases respectively, with 12 bases between them. This CDR3 region has 16 residues. CDR3 protein: CASSDGAASSYNEQFF. CDR3 nucleotide sequence: TGCGCCAGCAGTGATGGAGCGGCCAGCTCCTACAATGAGCAGTTCTTC.

This clonotype was detected many times. CDR3 protein: CASSARGSGTTTDTQYF. The CDR3 DNA sequence: TGTGCCAGCAGTGCCCGGGGTAGCGGGACAACCACAGATACGCAGTATTTT. This chain links TRBV6-1 with TRBJ2-3; TRBD2 matches at 8 bases. CDR3 length equals 17 residues. CDR1 and CDR2 from the germline V gene are MNHNS and SASEGT. V lost 4 bases to trimming and J lost 2 bases; unmatched junction nucleotides: 11.

Ten or more counts support this clonotype. V and J are TRBV19 and TRBJ1-3, with D tentatively TRBD1 (6 bases). V was clipped by 8 bases and J by 0 bases, with 17 bases between them. CDR3 size: 16 residues. The V gene's germline CDR1 is LNHDA and CDR2 SQIVND (reference sequence). The CDR3 loop reads CASGQDSFFSGNTIYF. CDR3 sequence (DNA): TGTGCCAGTGGGCAGGACAGCTTTTTCTCTGGAAACACCATATATTTT. The variable domain in full, with the rest retrieved from reference TRBV19 and TRBJ1-3, is DGGITQSPKYLFRKEGQNVTLSCEQNLNHDAMYWYRQDPGQGLRLIYYSQIVNDFQKGDIAEGYSVSREKKESFPLTVTSAQKNPTAFYLCASGQDSFFSGNTIYFGEGSWLTVV.

This clonotype was picked up many times. The chain is built from TRBV19 and TRBJ1-5; no clear D. Germline lookup yields CDR1 LNHDA and CDR2 SQIVND (reference sequence). V lost 7 bases and J 6 bases, leaving 13 bases between the germline ends. The CDR3 loop spans 13 amino acids. The CDR3 nucleotides read TGTGCCAGTACCCCGGGGAGGAGTCAGCCCCAGCATTTT. Its protein is CASTPGRSQPQHF.

This clonotype was seen more than once but under ten times. This chain joins TRBV20-1 and TRBJ2-7, with 8 bases aligning to TRBD2. CDR3 size: 15 residues. Losses at the gene ends were 8 bases for V and 2 bases for J; bases not matched to a gene: 14. Germline-derived CDR1 and CDR2 are DFQATT and SNEGSKA (reference sequence). CDR3 amino acids: CSIEERSGSPYEQYF. The CDR3 nucleotides are TGCAGTATCGAAGAGCGAAGCGGGAGTCCCTACGAGCAGTACTTC.

V and J are TRBV5-6 and TRBJ2-7, with D possibly being TRBD1 or TRBD2 (5 bases each). Germline V CDR1 and CDR2: SGHDT, YYEEEE. V was cut by 4 bases and J by 3 bases, with 11 bases left in between. The CDR3 covers 13 residues. This chain's CDR3 is CASSEGRFYEQYF. CDR3 nucleotides: TGTGCCAGCAGCGAGGGACGGTTCTACGAGCAGTACTTC.

The chain links TRBV7-9 to TRBJ2-1; 9 bases line up with TRBD1. V gave up 7 bases and J gave up 7 bases; unmatched junction bases: 11. The CDR3 covers 15 residues. Germline V gene sequence: CDR1 SEHNR, CDR2 FQNEAQ (reference sequence). CDR3 nucleotides: TGTGCCAGCACGATGAAGGGACAGGGTTATAATGAGCAGTTCTTC. Protein product: CASTMKGQGYNEQFF. Looking up the rest from reference TRBV7-9 and TRBJ2-1 gives the full variable domain: DTGVSQNPRHKITKRGQNVTFRCDPISEHNRLYWYRQTLGQGPEFLTYFQNEAQLEKSRLLSDRFSAERPKGSFSTLEIQRTEQGDSAMYLCASTMKGQGYNEQFFGPGTRLTVL.